What follows are 31 T cell receptor beta chains derived from one specimen sequenced in a study of shared clonotypes between healthy human individuals. Measured with immunoSEQ multiplex PCR; TCRdb has only the in-frame clones, and not every one. Among roughly 2.2 million clones listed, less than 95% were seen once. Material for sequencing was naive CD4+ T cells from PBMCs. The subset here: CD45RA+ positively selected. The receptors were sampled from a man aged 18 to 29 in good health. Some clones in this sample may be carry-over from other donors' samples.

This clone has only a few counts. CDR3 nucleotide sequence: TGTGCCTGGAGTGACCTCAGGACAGGCGCCCAGCATTTT. The encoded protein is CAWSDLRTGAQHF. The chain couples TRBV30 to TRBJ1-5, with TRBD1 matching 7 bases. The CDR3 spans 13 residues. Losses at the gene ends were 1 base for V and 11 bases for J; bases not matched to a gene: 8. Germline CDR1 is GTSNPN and CDR2 is SVGIG (reference sequence).

The gene calls are TRBV18 and TRBJ2-3, with D hard to call. Trimming took off 0 bases at V and 4 bases at J, with 8 bases between the two ends. The CDR3 length is 14 residues. Germline V gene sequence: CDR1 KGHSH, CDR2 LQKENI. The CDR3 reads CASSPPMTADTQYF. The CDR3 nucleotides read TGTGCCAGCTCACCACCGATGACTGCAGATACGCAGTATTTT.

V usage is TRBV7-2 and J usage is TRBJ2-2; D is perhaps TRBD1 (5 bases). This CDR3 has 16 residues. V shed 1 base and J shed 7 bases, with 16 bases lying between them. Germline V CDR1 and CDR2: SGHTA, FQGNSA. The CDR3 loop is CASSLVGHPRGGELFF. Written as DNA, the CDR3 is TGTGCCAGCAGCTTAGTGGGGCACCCTAGGGGCGGGGAGCTGTTTTTT.

V and J are TRBV4-1 and TRBJ2-7; D ambiguous. The CDR3 has 13 residues. The V and J ends lost 3 bases and 5 bases respectively, with 11 bases between them. Germline assignment: CDR1 MGHRA and CDR2 YSYEKL. CDR3 DNA sequence: TGCGCCAGCAGCCAGAGGTTCGTCGACGAGCAGTACTTC. This gives the protein CASSQRFVDEQYF.

The gene calls are TRBV2 and TRBJ1-1, with D possibly TRBD1 on 5 matching bases. The germline gives CDR1 SNHLY, CDR2 FYNNEI. This CDR3 region has 12 residues. The V end lost 11 bases, the J end lost 2 bases, and 12 bases lay between the germline ends. Written as DNA, the CDR3 is TGTGCCGGGGGGGGGATAAACACTGAAGCTTTCTTT. Its protein is CAGGGINTEAFF.

The chain joins TRBV9 to TRBJ2-1; 8 nucleotides line up with TRBD2. With V trimmed by 4 bases and J by 4 bases, 10 bases remained unmatched. This CDR3 is 16 amino acids long. Germline V gives CDR1 SGDLS, CDR2 YYNGEE. This CDR3 is CASSPTSELLYNEQFF. The CDR3 nucleotides are TGTGCCAGCAGCCCGACTAGCGAGCTATTGTACAATGAGCAGTTCTTC.

The chain recombines TRBV5-1 with TRBJ2-5; 7 positions match TRBD1. With 2 bases clipped from V and 1 base from J, the junction kept 5 bases outside the gene matches. The CDR3 is 15 amino acids. Looked up from germline, CDR1 is SGHRS and CDR2 is YFSETQ. For the CDR3, the DNA is TGCGCCAGCAGCTTACAAGGGACAGTCCAAGAGACCCAGTACTTC. This sequence encodes CASSLQGTVQETQYF.

This chain connects TRBV18 to TRBJ2-7; perhaps TRBD1 as D (6 bases). CDR3 length: 14 residues. Germline V gene sequence: CDR1 KGHSH, CDR2 LQKENI. Trimming removed 3 bases from V and 3 bases from J, with 12 bases in between. CDR3 sequence (DNA): TGTGCCAGCTCACCGAGTCAACAGGGCTACGAGCAGTACTTC. Translated, it gives CASSPSQQGYEQYF.

The V call is TRBV4-3, the J call TRBJ1-2; D possibly corresponds to TRBD1 (6 bases). Between the trimmed V and J ends, which lost 3 bases and 7 bases, there was a span of 21 bases. This CDR3 comprises 16 residues. Germline CDR1 reads LGHNA; CDR2 reads YSLEER. The CDR3 reads CASSQGNTGQRGGYTF. The CDR3 DNA follows: TGCGCCAGCAGCCAGGGGAATACAGGGCAGCGTGGTGGCTACACCTTC.

In this sample, this clone turned up once. The chain joins TRBV7-2 to TRBJ2-4; 9 bases line up with TRBD2. The V gene's germline CDR1 is SGHTA and CDR2 FQGNSA. The CDR3 covers 14 residues. V was pared by 6 bases and J by 4 bases, with 4 bases of the junction left unmatched. CDR3 protein: CASSGREGKNIQYF. For the CDR3, the DNA is TGTGCCAGCAGTGGGCGGGAGGGGAAAAACATTCAGTACTTC.

Details on this clone: The sample carries other DNA sequences with the same CDR3. The chain recombines TRBV30 with TRBJ1-2; D gene ambiguous. V was clipped by 2 bases and J by 4 bases, with 8 bases between them. The CDR3 totals 12 residues. The germline gives CDR1 GTSNPN, CDR2 SVGIG (reference sequence). The CDR3: CAWSYVSYGYTF. CDR3 in DNA: TGTGCCTGGAGTTATGTAAGCTATGGCTACACCTTC.

This chain links TRBV2 with TRBJ1-5; D unclear. V lost 2 bases to trimming and J lost 0 bases, with 11 bases between them. This CDR3 is built from 16 residues. Germline V CDR1 and CDR2: SNHLY, FYNNEI. In nucleotides, the CDR3 is TGTGCCAGCAGTGAAACCCAGGTTTATAGCAATCAGCCCCAGCATTTT. Protein product: CASSETQVYSNQPQHF.

The chain couples TRBV6-6 to TRBJ2-4; TRBD1 matches 7 bases. Germline V CDR1 and CDR2: MNHNY, SVGAGI (reference sequence). V lost 8 bases, J lost 0 bases, and 10 bases stayed unmatched. The CDR3 length is 16 residues. CDR3 region: CASASRQGLAKNIQYF. The CDR3 DNA reads TGTGCCAGCGCCTCGCGACAGGGTCTAGCCAAAAACATTCAGTACTTC.

This sequence joins TRBV9 and TRBJ1-2; 8 positions match TRBD1. The CDR3 loop spans 13 amino acids. Per germline, CDR1 SGDLS and CDR2 YYNGEE. V shed 4 bases and J 8 bases; nucleotides not matched to a gene: 7. CDR3 in DNA: TGTGCCAGCAGCTTACAGGGGGTCGGAGGCTACACCTTC. Translated: CASSLQGVGGYTF.

This chain joins TRBV11-1 and TRBJ1-1; maybe TRBD1 (6 bases). V shed 5 bases and J shed 4 bases, with 17 bases lying between them. This CDR3 has 15 residues. The germline CDR1 and CDR2 sequences are SGHAT and FQDESV (reference sequence). The CDR3 spells CASSQRGDTGTEAFF. The CDR3 nucleotides are TGTGCCAGCAGCCAACGCGGGGACACAGGCACTGAAGCTTTCTTT.

CDR3: CASSLVVSRTEQFF. The CDR3 DNA reads TGTGCCAGCAGCCTCGTCGTGTCCAGAACCGAGCAGTTCTTC. The genes are TRBV7-9 and TRBJ2-1; no clear D gene. The length of the CDR3 is 14 residues. Trimming shortened V by 5 bases and J by 10 bases, and 18 bases separated the two germline ends. In germline, CDR1 is SEHNR, CDR2 FQNEAQ (reference sequence).

V gene TRBV11-2 combines with J gene TRBJ2-7; D may be TRBD1 (5 bases). The CDR3 contains 15 residues. Germline V CDR1 and CDR2: SGHAT, FQNNGV. V lost 5 bases and J 2 bases, leaving 16 bases between the germline ends. CDR3 coding DNA: TGTGCCAGCAGCCCCACCTCGGCAGGGACCTACGAGCAGTACTTC. Translation: CASSPTSAGTYEQYF.

This clone was seen once. The rearrangement links TRBV2 to TRBJ1-1, with D possibly being TRBD1 (6 bases). Germline values: CDR1 SNHLY, CDR2 FYNNEI. V lost 4 bases, J lost 1 base, and 10 bases lay in between. The CDR3 runs to 14 residues. CDR3 DNA: TGTGCCAGCAGTGGCGGACAGTGGAACACTGAAGCTTTCTTT. As protein: CASSGGQWNTEAFF.

The chain carries TRBV5-1 and TRBJ1-2, with TRBD1 as a possible D gene (5 bases). CDR1 SGHRS and CDR2 YFSETQ come from the germline V gene. The CDR3 covers 14 residues. Trimming shortened V by 4 bases and J by 1 base, and 11 bases separated the two germline ends. CDR3 residues: CASSAGQLNYGYTF. The CDR3 DNA follows: TGCGCCAGCAGCGCTGGACAACTTAACTATGGCTACACCTTC.

The V gene is TRBV5-1, the J gene TRBJ2-5; 14 bases line up with TRBD2. With V trimmed by 3 bases and J by 4 bases, 8 bases remained unmatched. CDR1 SGHRS and CDR2 YFSETQ come from the germline V gene. This CDR3 region has 17 residues. CDR3 DNA sequence: TGCGCCAGCAGCTCTTCCGGGACTAGCGGGAGACTAGAGACCCAGTACTTC. Translating gives CASSSSGTSGRLETQYF.

The V call is TRBV6-1, the J call TRBJ2-5; TRBD1 matches at 11 bases. Per the germline V gene, CDR1 is MNHNS and CDR2 is SASEGT. J lost 6 bases, V lost 6 bases, and 6 bases had no gene match. This CDR3 is 14 amino acids long. CDR3 nucleotide sequence: TGTGCCAGCAGGGGACAGGGGGACGTTAAGACCCAGTACTTC. Amino acid sequence: CASRGQGDVKTQYF.

The genes are TRBV5-1 and TRBJ2-5, with 9 bases fitting TRBD1. Germline CDR1 is SGHRS and CDR2 is YFSETQ. This CDR3 has 13 residues. The V gene end was trimmed by 7 bases and the J gene end by 5 bases; junction bases not matched to a gene: 6. The CDR3 region has the DNA TGCGCCAGCCAGGGACAGGGTGCGGAGACCCAGTACTTC. This translates into CASQGQGAETQYF.

V usage is TRBV9 and J usage is TRBJ2-3, with D maybe TRBD2 (5 bases). V lost 0 bases and J lost 4, with 15 bases in between. The CDR3 runs 16 residues. The germline V gene encodes CDR1 SGDLS and CDR2 YYNGEE. CDR3 residues: CASSVDGRAVPDTQYF. Here the CDR3 DNA reads TGTGCCAGCAGCGTAGATGGGAGAGCGGTCCCAGATACGCAGTATTTT. The full variable domain, with the rest looked up from reference TRBV9 and TRBJ2-3, is DSGVTQTPKHLITATGQRVTLRCSPRSGDLSVYWYQQSLDQGLQFLIQYYNGEERAKGNILERFSAQQFPDLHSELNLSSLELGDSALYFCASSVDGRAVPDTQYFGPGTRLTVL.

This clone was detected once. The chain links TRBV7-9 to TRBJ1-1; TRBD1 is a possible D gene (5 bases). Germline-derived CDR1 and CDR2 are SEHNR and FQNEAQ (reference sequence). Trimming left V 2 bases short and J 6 bases short, with 16 bases between. This CDR3 is built from 15 residues. In DNA form, the CDR3 reads TGTGCCAGCAGCTTACGAAGAGGGGAAGGGGCTGAAGCTTTCTTT. It codes for CASSLRRGEGAEAFF. The whole variable domain, remainder taken from reference TRBV7-9 and TRBJ1-1, is DTGVSQNPRHKITKRGQNVTFRCDPISEHNRLYWYRQTLGQGPEFLTYFQNEAQLEKSRLLSDRFSAERPKGSFSTLEIQRTEQGDSAMYLCASSLRRGEGAEAFFGQGTRLTVV.

This clone occurred once. The CDR3 protein is CASSLVSVTNTEAFF. CDR3 DNA: TGTGCCAGCAGCTTAGTGTCAGTGACGAACACTGAAGCTTTCTTT. This chain joins TRBV7-9 and TRBJ1-1; D unclear. This CDR3 has 15 amino acids. Between the trimmed V and J ends, which lost 1 base and 1 base, there was a span of 10 bases. CDR1 and CDR2 (germline): SEHNR, FQNEAQ (reference sequence).

This clone has a handful of counts. Other DNA sequences in the sample encode the same CDR3. This sequence joins TRBV7-9 and TRBJ1-1; 9 nucleotides agree with TRBD1. Per germline, CDR1 SEHNR and CDR2 FQNEAQ (reference sequence). Trimming removed 6 bases from V and 1 base from J; junction bases left unmatched: 3. The length of the CDR3 is 14 residues. CDR3 nucleotides: TGTGCCAGCAGTTGGGGACAGGGGAACACTGAAGCTTTCTTT. Residues: CASSWGQGNTEAFF.

This clone came up once. The chain recombines TRBV5-6 with TRBJ2-5, with a tentative D call TRBD2 (6 bases). This CDR3 region has 15 residues. Trimming pared 2 bases from V and 1 base from J, leaving 12 bases between. The germline CDR1 and CDR2 sequences are SGHDT and YYEEEE. CDR3 bases: TGTGCCAGCAGCTTCGTTGCGGGGTCCCAAGAGACCCAGTACTTC. Its translation: CASSFVAGSQETQYF.

This clone was recorded only once. The J gene is TRBJ2-3, the V gene TRBV19, with TRBD2 matching over 8 bases. The J segment lost 2 bases and the V segment lost 4 bases, leaving 11 bases of the junction unmatched. The CDR3 is 17 amino acids. CDR1 and CDR2 from the germline V gene are LNHDA and SQIVND (reference sequence). CDR3 sequence (DNA): TGTGCCAGTAGTAAGTCGGGACTAGGGCCGGTCACAGATACGCAGTATTTT. Translating gives CASSKSGLGPVTDTQYF.

The chain is built from TRBV7-8 and TRBJ2-1; D is possibly TRBD1 (5 bases). Per the germline V gene, CDR1 is SGHVS and CDR2 is FQNEAQ. Trimming cost V 0 bases and J 0 bases, with 18 bases left between them. The CDR3 sequence is 19 residues long. The CDR3 protein is CASSLAARPYRHSYNEQFF. In DNA form, the CDR3 reads TGTGCCAGCAGCTTAGCTGCTCGCCCGTACAGGCACTCCTACAATGAGCAGTTCTTC. Filled out from reference TRBV7-8 and TRBJ2-1, the complete variable domain reads GAGVSQSPRYKVAKRGQDVALRCDPISGHVSLFWYQQALGQGPEFLTYFQNEAQLDKSGLPSDRFFAERPEGSVSTLKIQRTQQEDSAVYLCASSLAARPYRHSYNEQFFGPGTRLTVL.

As regards this clone: The same CDR3 can be traced to other DNA sequences in this sample. The chain recombines TRBV9 with TRBJ2-1; D unresolved. V was clipped by 4 bases and J by 0 bases, with 8 bases between them. The CDR3 contains 14 residues. Germline CDR1 is SGDLS and CDR2 is YYNGEE. The CDR3 DNA reads TGTGCCAGCAGCCCTCTTGGCTCCTACAATGAGCAGTTCTTC. Encoded protein: CASSPLGSYNEQFF.

The sample holds one count of this clone. The V call is TRBV28, the J call TRBJ1-5, with D perhaps matching TRBD1 (5 bases). This CDR3 comprises 15 residues. The germline gives CDR1 MDHEN, CDR2 SYDVKM. Trimming pared 1 base from V and 2 bases from J, leaving 9 bases between. The CDR3 bases are TGTGCCAGCAGTTTATCAGGGAATGGCAATCAGCCCCAGCATTTT. It is translated as CASSLSGNGNQPQHF.